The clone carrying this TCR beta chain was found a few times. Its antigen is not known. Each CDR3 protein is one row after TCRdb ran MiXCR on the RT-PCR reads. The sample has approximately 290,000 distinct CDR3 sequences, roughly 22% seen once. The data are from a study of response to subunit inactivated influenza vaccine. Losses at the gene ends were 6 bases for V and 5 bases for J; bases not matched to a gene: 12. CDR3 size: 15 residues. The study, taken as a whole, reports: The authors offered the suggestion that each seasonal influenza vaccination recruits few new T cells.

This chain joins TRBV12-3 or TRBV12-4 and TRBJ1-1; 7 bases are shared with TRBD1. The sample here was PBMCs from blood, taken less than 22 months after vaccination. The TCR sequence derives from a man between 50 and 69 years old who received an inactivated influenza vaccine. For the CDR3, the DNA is TGTGCCAGCAGGGTGACGCGGAGGGGGCAAACTGAAGCTTTCTTT. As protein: CASRVTRRGQTEAFF.